Shown below are 12 T cell receptor beta chains from a single sample sequenced in a study of shared clonotypes between healthy human individuals (dated by TCRdb to about 2020). The library was prepared using the immunoSEQ multiplex PCR assay. TCRdb obtained this table from immuneACCESS and retained in-frame rearrangements with V and J assigned. These tables miss some clones; where compared with another copy, unresolved V genes account for less than half of the shortfall, and the remainder is unexplained. Across this sample there are 2,500,000 or so clones, with 85% to 95% seen only once. The leading ten clones occupy approximately 0.41% of the sample. The sample taken for sequencing was naive CD4+ T cells from PBMCs. The sample's cell subset or site label, decoded: CD45RA+ positively selected. The receptors originated from a man aged 18 to 30 in good health. Some clones in this sample may be carry-over from other donors' samples.

The rearrangement uses TRBV30 and TRBJ2-7; D possibly corresponds to TRBD2 (6 bases). CDR3 length: 14 amino acids. Germline-derived CDR1 and CDR2 are GTSNPN and SVGIG (reference sequence). V dropped 5 bases and J dropped 2 bases, with 16 bases sitting between them. CDR3 loop: CAWAMGLRTYEQYF. In nucleotides, the CDR3 is TGTGCCTGGGCGATGGGACTGCGAACCTACGAGCAGTACTTC. The whole variable domain, filled in from reference TRBV30 and TRBJ2-7, reads SQTIHQWPATLVQPVGSPLSLECTVEGTSNPNLYWYRQAAGRGLQLLFYSVGIGQISSEVPQNLSASRPQDRQFILSSKKLLLSDSGFYLCAWAMGLRTYEQYFGPGTRLTVT.

DNA of the CDR3: TGTGCCAGCTCACCCCGTCTTGCCACGTACCAAGAGACCCAGTACTTC. It is translated as CASSPRLATYQETQYF. This chain links TRBV18 with TRBJ2-5; no clear D gene. Germline CDR1 reads KGHSH; CDR2 reads LQKENI. CDR3 length equals 16 residues. The V end was cut by 3 bases, the J end by 0 bases, with 14 bases between.

The gene calls are TRBV5-1 and TRBJ2-3; TRBD2 aligns across 8 bases. CDR3 length: 16 residues. CDR1 is SGHRS and CDR2 is YFSETQ in the germline V gene. Trimming at V came to 4 bases and at J to 0 bases, leaving 7 bases not matched to a gene. The CDR3 nucleotides are TGCGCCAGCAGCGGGGAAGCTAGCGGGAGCACAGATACGCAGTATTTT. This gives the protein CASSGEASGSTDTQYF.

The J gene is TRBJ2-7, the V gene TRBV6-1; 11 positions match TRBD1. Trimming cost V 4 bases and J 6 bases; bases outside gene matches: 5. CDR3 size: 14 residues. Per the germline V gene, CDR1 is MNHNS and CDR2 is SASEGT. The CDR3 spells CASSARTGGAEQYF. CDR3 nucleotides: TGTGCCAGCAGTGCCAGGACAGGGGGCGCCGAGCAGTACTTC.

The rearrangement links TRBV5-4 to TRBJ2-3, with 8 bases matching TRBD1. The CDR3 contains 14 residues. Per the germline V gene, CDR1 is SGHNT and CDR2 is YYREEE (reference sequence). With 0 bases clipped from V and 4 bases from J, the junction kept 1 base outside the gene matches. CDR3 protein: CASSLDRGADTQYF. For the CDR3, the DNA is TGTGCCAGCAGCTTGGACAGGGGGGCAGATACGCAGTATTTT. The whole variable domain, remainder taken from reference TRBV5-4 and TRBJ2-3, is ETGVTQSPTHLIKTRGQQVTLRCSSQSGHNTVSWYQQALGQGPQFIFQYYREEENGRGNFPPRFSGLQFPNYSSELNVNALELDDSALYLCASSLDRGADTQYFGPGTRLTVL.

The chain has TRBV9 and TRBJ2-1; TRBD2 might be the D (7 bases). Deletions cut 0 bases from V and 7 bases from J, with 20 bases between. This CDR3 region has 17 residues. Germline CDR1 and CDR2: SGDLS and YYNGEE. The CDR3 loop is CASSVGGLAVGGNEQFF. CDR3 bases: TGTGCCAGCAGCGTAGGTGGGCTAGCGGTAGGGGGTAATGAGCAGTTCTTC.

This chain connects TRBV28 to TRBJ2-5; the D is unclear. The CDR3 has 19 residues. V shed 1 base and J shed 2 bases, with 23 bases lying between them. Germline values: CDR1 MDHEN, CDR2 SYDVKM. CDR3 region: CASSLLSFMSVPRQETQYF. The DNA for the CDR3 is TGTGCCAGCAGTTTATTATCATTTATGAGCGTGCCGAGACAAGAGACCCAGTACTTC.

This chain joins TRBV5-4 and TRBJ1-1; D remains unclear. Germline CDR1 is SGHNT and CDR2 is YYREEE (reference sequence). The CDR3 runs to 14 residues. Trimming took off 2 bases at V and 4 bases at J, with 12 bases between the two ends. The CDR3 nucleotides read TGTGCCAGCAGCTTAATTACCCTGGGCACTGAAGCTTTCTTT. Encoded protein: CASSLITLGTEAFF.

The chain couples TRBV11-1 to TRBJ2-3; the D gene is possibly TRBD2 (5 bases). Germline V gene lookup returns CDR1 SGHAT and CDR2 FQDESV (reference sequence). The CDR3 is 15 residues long. V was shortened by 4 bases and J by 6 bases, with 17 bases between the two germline ends. The chain's CDR3 is CASSSVGLARDTQYF. The CDR3 DNA reads as TGTGCCAGCAGCTCAGTCGGGCTAGCCCGGGATACGCAGTATTTT.

The V call is TRBV27, the J call TRBJ2-1; 11 bases line up with TRBD2. Germline CDR1 and CDR2: MNHEY and SMNVEV (reference sequence). This CDR3 region has 16 residues. The J segment lost 4 bases and the V segment lost 5 bases, leaving 7 bases of the junction unmatched. The CDR3 DNA reads as TGTGCCAGCAGTACCCCCACTAGCGGGAGATACAATGAGCAGTTCTTC. Translation: CASSTPTSGRYNEQFF.

On this clone: This CDR3 is also generated by other DNA sequences in the sample. The chain is built from TRBV20-1 and TRBJ1-1; D is undetermined. Looked up from germline, CDR1 is DFQATT and CDR2 is SNEGSKA (reference sequence). V was clipped by 3 bases and J by 1 base, with 3 bases between them. The CDR3 loop spans 11 amino acids. The DNA of the CDR3 is TGCAGTGCTAGGTGGAACACTGAAGCTTTCTTT. Encoded protein: CSARWNTEAFF.

This clone showed up just once. V gene TRBV29-1 combines with J gene TRBJ2-3; 10 nucleotides match TRBD1. The germline CDR1 and CDR2 sequences are SQVTM and ANQGSEA. V was pared by 8 bases and J by 2 bases, with 7 bases of the junction left unmatched. CDR3 length: 14 residues. As DNA, the CDR3 is TGCAGCTCGGGGACAGGGGTCCTCACAGATACGCAGTATTTT. It translates to CSSGTGVLTDTQYF.